Sequencing of this T cell receptor (beta chain) was carried out in a study of blood T cell repertoires in COVID-19. Overall study context: From T cells, B-cell-depleted T cells, or PBMCs came the material, which was cDNA or gDNA.

The CDR3 runs 15 residues. The trim removed 0 bases at V and 5 bases at J, leaving 2 bases unmatched. CDR1 is KGHSH and CDR2 is LQKENI in the germline V gene. Authors' methods: Reference gene primer amplification gave nucleated cell count estimates. Clones were read by immunoSEQ multiplex PCR, and TCRdb kept only the in-frame ones, dropping some. Clonal size and the V and J genes are those of that table, whereas D and trimming came from the DNA. In the table there are some 300,000 clones, around 88% of which are singletons. Specimen: peripheral blood. The chain employs TRBV18 and TRBJ1-3; 9 bases map to TRBD1. The TCR sequence derives from a woman aged 25 to 45 who had recovered from COVID-19. The CDR3 protein is CASSPPGQGRNTIYF. CDR3 nucleotide sequence: TGTGCCAGCTCACCACCGGGACAGGGTCGAAACACCATATATTTT. Complete variable domain (other parts from reference TRBV18 and TRBJ1-3): NAGVMQNPRHLVRRRGQEARLRCSPMKGHSHVYWYRQLPEEGLKFMVYLQKENIIDESGMPKERFSAEFPKEGPSILRIQQVVRGDSAAYFCASSPPGQGRNTIYFGEGSWLTVV.